These 4 T cell receptor beta chains share one sample of origin, sequenced in a study of cytomegalovirus exposure and HLA in healthy donors. The PCR ran on 60 Vbeta and 13 Jbeta primers. Sequenced by immunoSEQ multiplex PCR; TCRdb stores in-frame clones only, minus some. The sample totals about 150,000 clones; its top ten clones hold about 1.6%. Input material: PBMCs. These TCRs come from a woman in her forties or fifties in good health and CMV-seronegative.

The chain is built from TRBV5-1 and TRBJ2-3; 10 nucleotides align to TRBD1. Germline V gene lookup returns CDR1 SGHRS and CDR2 YFSETQ. The V and J ends lost 4 bases and 1 base, in that order; junction bases with no gene match: 6. The length of the CDR3 is 16 residues. CDR3 nucleotides: TGCGCCAGCAGCAGTCTGGGGACAGGGGGCACAGATACGCAGTATTTT. Encoded protein: CASSSLGTGGTDTQYF. Complete variable domain (other parts from reference TRBV5-1 and TRBJ2-3): KAGVTQTPRYLIKTRGQQVTLSCSPISGHRSVSWYQQTPGQGLQFLFEYFSETQRNKGNFPGRFSGRQFSNSRSEMNVSTLELGDSALYLCASSSLGTGGTDTQYFGPGTRLTVL.

This sequence joins TRBV28 and TRBJ2-7, with a possible D match to TRBD1 (5 bases). CDR3 length: 14 amino acids. V shed 2 bases and J shed 3 bases, with 11 bases lying between them. Germline V gives CDR1 MDHEN, CDR2 SYDVKM. CDR3 bases: TGTGCCAGCAGTTTAAGACAGATTATCTACGAGCAGTACTTC. Its translation is CASSLRQIIYEQYF.

This rearrangement joins TRBV9 to TRBJ1-5; TRBD1 aligns across 8 bases. The CDR3 spans 14 residues. V lost 3 bases, J lost 7 bases, and 6 bases stayed unmatched. Germline CDR1 reads SGDLS; CDR2 reads YYNGEE. The CDR3 DNA sequence: TGTGCCAGCAGCGCCCAGGGGGCAGACCAGCCCCAGCATTTT. This codes for CASSAQGADQPQHF. The whole variable domain, remainder taken from reference TRBV9 and TRBJ1-5, is DSGVTQTPKHLITATGQRVTLRCSPRSGDLSVYWYQQSLDQGLQFLIQYYNGEERAKGNILERFSAQQFPDLHSELNLSSLELGDSALYFCASSAQGADQPQHFGDGTRLSIL.

V usage is TRBV4-2 and J usage is TRBJ2-5; 7 bases are shared with TRBD1. Germline V gene data show CDR1 as LGHNA and CDR2 as YNFKEQ. CDR3 length equals 17 residues. Trimming removed 0 bases from V and 4 bases from J; junction bases left unmatched: 11. CDR3 sequence reads: CASSQDTGLTGIETQYF. DNA of the CDR3: TGTGCCAGCAGCCAAGATACGGGGTTGACAGGGATAGAGACCCAGTACTTC.